These 29 T cell receptor beta chains share one sample of origin, sequenced in a study of blood T cell repertoires in COVID-19. TCRdb's copy holds only in-frame clones and misses some; the assay was immunoSEQ multiplex PCR. The table shows roughly 150,000 clones, with around nine tenths occurring only once. The sample was peripheral blood. These receptors were obtained from a human donor in a cohort sampled during active COVID-19.

This rearrangement joins TRBV4-2 to TRBJ1-2; D possibly corresponds to TRBD1 (6 bases). The CDR3 runs 14 residues. V was pared by 3 bases and J by 0 bases, with 8 bases between. The germline gives CDR1 LGHNA, CDR2 YNFKEQ. CDR3 in DNA: TGTGCCAGCAGCCAGGACAGAGCTAACTATGGCTACACCTTC. This encodes CASSQDRANYGYTF.

The chain employs TRBV30 and TRBJ1-5, with 7 bases identical to TRBD1. The CDR3 spans 15 residues. V lost 1 base and J lost 4; bases outside the gene matches: 7. The V gene's germline CDR1 is GTSNPN and CDR2 SVGIG (reference sequence). The CDR3 DNA follows: TGTGCCTGGAGTGGGAGACAGGGCGGAAATCAGCCCCAGCATTTT. Translated, it gives CAWSGRQGGNQPQHF. Looking up the rest from reference TRBV30 and TRBJ1-5 gives the full variable domain: SQTIHQWPATLVQPVGSPLSLECTVEGTSNPNLYWYRQAAGRGLQLLFYSVGIGQISSEVPQNLSASRPQDRQFILSSKKLLLSDSGFYLCAWSGRQGGNQPQHFGDGTRLSIL.

J is TRBJ2-1 and V is TRBV6-6; 13 nucleotides agree with TRBD2. The CDR3 runs to 17 residues. The V gene end was trimmed by 5 bases and the J gene end by 2 bases; junction bases not matched to a gene: 6. In germline, CDR1 is MNHNY, CDR2 SVGAGI (reference sequence). This CDR3 reads CASSPGTSGNPYNEQFF. In DNA, the CDR3 is TGTGCCAGCAGTCCCGGGACTAGCGGGAACCCCTACAATGAGCAGTTCTTC.

V usage is TRBV7-9 and J usage is TRBJ2-4; tentatively, D is TRBD2 (6 bases). The CDR3 contains 17 residues. CDR1 is SEHNR and CDR2 is FQNEAQ in the germline V gene (reference sequence). With 5 bases removed from V and 0 bases from J, the gap between germline ends came to 17 bases. The CDR3 is CASSISGTGIAKNIQYF. CDR3 DNA sequence: TGTGCCAGCAGCATCTCCGGGACTGGAATAGCCAAAAACATTCAGTACTTC.

The chain joins TRBV7-2 to TRBJ2-5, with 7 bases that match TRBD1. The germline V gene encodes CDR1 SGHTA and CDR2 FQGNSA. Germline trimming cut 0 bases from V and 5 bases from J; bases unmatched to any gene: 6. This CDR3 has 15 amino acids. In DNA, the CDR3 is TGTGCCAGCAGCTTAGCTTTGACAGGGCGGGAGACCCAGTACTTC. Protein: CASSLALTGRETQYF.

V usage is TRBV6-6 and J usage is TRBJ1-6; 10 bases are a match to TRBD1. Trimming at V came to 5 bases and at J to 9 bases, leaving 13 bases not matched to a gene. There are 17 residues in the CDR3. Germline values: CDR1 MNHNY, CDR2 SVGAGI (reference sequence). The CDR3 region has the DNA TGTGCCAGCAGTCGGACCCTGACAGGGGGCCTGGTTTCACCCCTCCACTTT. It yields the protein CASSRTLTGGLVSPLHF.

The chain joins TRBV2 to TRBJ1-5; 9 bases align to TRBD1. CDR1 and CDR2 from the germline V gene are SNHLY and FYNNEI. The CDR3 is 16 residues long. With V trimmed by 0 bases and J by 7 bases, 7 bases remained unmatched. The CDR3 DNA reads TGTGCCAGCAGTGAAGCGGGCCGGGACAGGGAACAGCCCCAGCATTTT. It is translated as CASSEAGRDREQPQHF.

The chain combines TRBV24-1 with TRBJ2-1, with 12 bases aligning to TRBD2. Unmatched junction bases numbered 7, after V lost 1 base and J lost 7 bases. In germline, CDR1 is KGHDR, CDR2 SFDVKD. The CDR3 sequence is 17 residues long. CDR3 protein: CATSDFATSGSWNEQFF. The CDR3 DNA reads TGTGCCACCAGTGATTTCGCGACTAGCGGGAGTTGGAATGAGCAGTTCTTC.

This chain joins TRBV28 and TRBJ1-4, with 7 positions matching TRBD1. Losses at the gene ends were 5 bases for V and 6 bases for J; bases not matched to a gene: 9. The CDR3 totals 15 residues. Germline-derived CDR1 and CDR2 are MDHEN and SYDVKM. The CDR3 reads CASSPSGQDHEKLFF. The CDR3 coding sequence is TGTGCCAGCAGTCCATCCGGACAGGACCATGAAAAACTGTTTTTT.

The chain recombines TRBV18 with TRBJ1-5; TRBD1 is a possible D gene (6 bases). The V gene's germline CDR1 is KGHSH and CDR2 LQKENI. This CDR3 is 15 amino acids long. V lost 4 bases, J lost 6 bases, and 16 bases lay in between. This CDR3 reads CASSLFPGQFQPQHF. For the CDR3, the DNA is TGTGCCAGCTCACTTTTCCCCGGACAGTTTCAGCCCCAGCATTTT.

A few counts support this clone. This chain uses TRBV3-1 (or the pseudogene TRBV3-2) with TRBJ1-1; 11 positions match TRBD1. Germline loops: CDR1 LGHDT, CDR2 YNNKEL (reference sequence). The CDR3 has 15 amino acids. Germline trimming cut 4 bases from V and 8 bases from J; bases unmatched to any gene: 9. The CDR3 region is CASSRPDRGLVEAFF. The CDR3 DNA reads as TGTGCCAGCAGCCGACCGGACAGGGGGCTTGTAGAAGCTTTCTTT.

The V and J genes are TRBV5-5 and TRBJ1-1; D may be TRBD1 (5 bases). CDR1 and CDR2 from the germline V gene are SGHKS and YYEKEE (reference sequence). Trimming took 4 bases from V and 0 from J, leaving 13 bases between them. CDR3 length equals 15 residues. The CDR3 DNA sequence: TGTGCCAGCAGCCCCCGGACAATAATGAACACTGAAGCTTTCTTT. Translation gives CASSPRTIMNTEAFF.

The gene calls are TRBV30 and TRBJ1-6; 7 bases line up with TRBD1. V shed 2 bases, J shed 0 bases, and the junction held 4 bases outside the gene matches. This CDR3 is 16 amino acids long. Looked up from germline, CDR1 is GTSNPN and CDR2 is SVGIG (reference sequence). The CDR3 protein is CAWSTDRASYNSPLHF. The DNA of the CDR3 is TGTGCCTGGAGTACCGACAGGGCCTCCTATAATTCACCCCTCCACTTT.

This clone was recorded only once. V is TRBV2 and J is TRBJ2-7; 15 bases map to TRBD2. This CDR3 contains 15 residues. The junction had 2 bases not matched to a gene; V was cut back by 3 bases and J by 5 bases. Germline V gene data show CDR1 as SNHLY and CDR2 as FYNNEI. CDR3 in amino acids: CASSEGLAGGHEQYF. DNA for the CDR3: TGTGCCAGCAGTGAGGGACTAGCGGGGGGCCACGAGCAGTACTTC.

This clone was found once. The chain carries TRBV27 and TRBJ2-7; D is perhaps TRBD1 (6 bases). CDR1 MNHEY and CDR2 SMNVEV come from the germline V gene (reference sequence). V lost 3 bases and J 2 bases, leaving 17 bases between the germline ends. The CDR3 has 16 amino acids. The CDR3 nucleotides are TGTGCCAGCAGTTTCCTCCGGGACACAAAGCCCTACGAGCAGTACTTC. Protein product: CASSFLRDTKPYEQYF.

The chain couples TRBV30 to TRBJ1-5, with a tentative D call TRBD1 (5 bases). Trimming cost V 5 bases and J 2 bases, with 13 bases left between them. The germline CDR1 and CDR2 sequences are GTSNPN and SVGIG (reference sequence). The CDR3 runs 14 residues. CDR3 sequence (DNA): TGTGCCTGGGCCGGCGGGGCTGGCAATCAGCCCCAGCATTTT. This codes for CAWAGGAGNQPQHF.

The J gene is TRBJ2-7, the V gene TRBV27, with 10 nucleotides matching TRBD1. The CDR3 has 15 amino acids. Unmatched junction bases numbered 6, after V lost 5 bases and J lost 2 bases. The V gene's germline CDR1 is MNHEY and CDR2 SMNVEV (reference sequence). The CDR3 protein is CASSKRQGAAYEQYF. CDR3 DNA sequence: TGTGCCAGCAGTAAACGACAGGGGGCCGCCTACGAGCAGTACTTC.

This clone was seen only once. The rearrangement joins TRBV19 to TRBJ2-2, with D possibly matching TRBD1 (6 bases). CDR3 length: 17 amino acids. Germline V gene lookup returns CDR1 LNHDA and CDR2 SQIVND (reference sequence). The V end lost 10 bases, the J end lost 5 bases, and 26 bases lay between the germline ends. This CDR3 is CAKLGHTTPGTTGELFF. Written as DNA, the CDR3 is TGTGCCAAACTGGGACATACAACACCAGGAACTACCGGGGAGCTGTTTTTT.

J is TRBJ2-7 and V is TRBV6-6; no firm D call. This CDR3 contains 13 residues. CDR1 and CDR2 from the germline V gene are MNHNY and SVGAGI (reference sequence). V lost 7 bases and J 3 bases, leaving 13 bases between the germline ends. The CDR3 loop is CASTPMPNYEQYF. As DNA, the CDR3 is TGTGCCAGCACCCCCATGCCTAACTACGAGCAGTACTTC.

The chain employs TRBV5-6 and TRBJ1-2; D possibly corresponds to TRBD1 (5 bases). Trimming shortened V by 2 bases and J by 6 bases, and 11 bases separated the two germline ends. Germline CDR1 is SGHDT and CDR2 is YYEEEE. The CDR3 has 13 residues. CDR3 in DNA: TGTGCCAGCAGCTTACCAGGGCGAGATGGCTACACCTTC. It codes for CASSLPGRDGYTF.

The chain recombines TRBV13 with TRBJ2-7; 9 bases are a match to TRBD1. Germline V lookup: CDR1 PRHDT, CDR2 FYEKMQ (reference sequence). J was trimmed by 5 bases and V by 4 bases; bases with no gene match: 6. The CDR3 is 14 residues long. CDR3: CASSSNRGRNEQYF. CDR3 DNA: TGTGCCAGCAGCTCAAACAGGGGGCGCAACGAGCAGTACTTC.

CDR3 bases: TGTGCCAGCAGCTTCGGGACAGGGAACTATGGCTACACCTTC. It specifies CASSFGTGNYGYTF. This chain links TRBV13 with TRBJ1-2, with TRBD1 matching over 9 bases. The CDR3 sequence is 14 residues long. V was clipped by 3 bases and J by 2 bases; unmatched bases: 1. Per the germline V gene, CDR1 is PRHDT and CDR2 is FYEKMQ (reference sequence).

The chain employs TRBV19 and TRBJ2-6; no firm D call. V shed 4 bases and J shed 4 bases, with 5 bases lying between them. CDR3 size: 13 residues. Germline CDR1 and CDR2: LNHDA and SQIVND (reference sequence). CDR3 loop: CASSTLGANVLTF. DNA of the CDR3: TGTGCCAGTAGTACTCTAGGGGCCAACGTCCTGACTTTC.

The chain's CDR3 is CASSPRAGTSGELGKFF. The DNA of the CDR3 is TGTGCCAGCAGCCCCAGGGCCGGGACTAGCGGGGAGTTAGGCAAGTTCTTC. The chain joins TRBV11-2 to TRBJ2-1; 13 nucleotides align to TRBD2. J was trimmed by 14 bases and V by 5 bases; bases with no gene match: 18. Germline V gene sequence: CDR1 SGHAT, CDR2 FQNNGV. This CDR3 spans 17 amino acids.

V and J are TRBV9 and TRBJ1-2, with 8 bases that match TRBD1. V trimming: 6 bases; J trimming: 4 bases; junction bases outside the gene matches: 2. The germline V gene encodes CDR1 SGDLS and CDR2 YYNGEE. The CDR3 has 12 amino acids. CDR3 region: CASKTGGYGYTF. Here the CDR3 DNA reads TGTGCCAGCAAAACAGGGGGCTATGGCTACACCTTC.

The rearrangement links TRBV19 to TRBJ1-1; 8 bases are a match to TRBD1. The CDR3 runs 14 residues. Germline V gene data show CDR1 as LNHDA and CDR2 as SQIVND (reference sequence). V gave up 11 bases and J gave up 3 bases; unmatched junction bases: 11. This CDR3 reads CACQGANLDTEAFF. CDR3 DNA: TGTGCCTGTCAGGGGGCTAATTTGGACACTGAAGCTTTCTTT.

This clone has a handful of counts. The V call is TRBV18, the J call TRBJ1-1, with TRBD1 as a possible D gene (6 bases). Germline V gene data show CDR1 as KGHSH and CDR2 as LQKENI. CDR3 length: 15 amino acids. The V and J ends lost 4 bases and 6 bases respectively, with 18 bases between them. CDR3 in amino acids: CASSRLPGADAEAFF. Written as DNA, the CDR3 is TGTGCCAGCTCACGATTACCAGGGGCGGATGCTGAAGCTTTCTTT. The full variable domain, with the rest looked up from reference TRBV18 and TRBJ1-1, is NAGVMQNPRHLVRRRGQEARLRCSPMKGHSHVYWYRQLPEEGLKFMVYLQKENIIDESGMPKERFSAEFPKEGPSILRIQQVVRGDSAAYFCASSRLPGADAEAFFGQGTRLTVV.

The chain recombines TRBV19 with TRBJ2-7; D uncertain. Looked up from germline, CDR1 is LNHDA and CDR2 is SQIVND (reference sequence). CDR3 size: 15 residues. V was trimmed by 5 bases and J by 3 bases, leaving 17 bases between them. CDR3 nucleotides: TGTGCCAGTAGTTACCGACTGGCCTCAATCTACGAGCAGTACTTC. As protein: CASSYRLASIYEQYF.

This clone was seen a few times. The chain combines TRBV7-9 with TRBJ2-1; D remains unclear. Trimming stripped 3 bases from V and 4 bases from J, with 10 bases between. The germline V gene encodes CDR1 SEHNR and CDR2 FQNEAQ (reference sequence). The CDR3 spans 14 residues. As DNA, the CDR3 is TGTGCCAGCAGCTTCTCCGGAGTTTACAATGAGCAGTTCTTC. Its translation is CASSFSGVYNEQFF.